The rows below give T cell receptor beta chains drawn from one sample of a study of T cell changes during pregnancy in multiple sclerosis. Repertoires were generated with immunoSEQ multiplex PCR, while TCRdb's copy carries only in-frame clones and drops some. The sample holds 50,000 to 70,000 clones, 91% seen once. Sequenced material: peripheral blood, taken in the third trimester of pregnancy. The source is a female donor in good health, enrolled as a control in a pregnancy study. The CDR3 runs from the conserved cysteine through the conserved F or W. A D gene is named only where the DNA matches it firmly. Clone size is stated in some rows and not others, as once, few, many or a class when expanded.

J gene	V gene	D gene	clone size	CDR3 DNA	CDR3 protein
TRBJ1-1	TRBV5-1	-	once	TGCGCCAGCAGCCCGGGGGGGGTTGGAACTGAAGCTTTCTTT	CASSPGGVGTEAFF
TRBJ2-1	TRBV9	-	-	TGTGCCAGCAGCTCCCCGGGAAGGTCGGGCCGGGAGGAGCAGTTCTTC	CASSSPGRSGREEQFF
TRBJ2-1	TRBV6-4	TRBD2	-	TGTGCCAGCAGTGCTACTAGCGGGAGGGACGGTGAGCAGTTCTTC	CASSATSGRDGEQFF
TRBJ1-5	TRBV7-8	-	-	TGTGCCAGCAGCTTAGTTAATAGCAATCAGCCCCAGCATTTT	CASSLVNSNQPQHF
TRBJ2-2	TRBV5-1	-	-	TGCGCCAGCAGCCTCCTAGCGAGTAGCGGGGAGCTGTTTTTT	CASSLLASSGELFF
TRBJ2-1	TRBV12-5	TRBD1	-	TGTGCTAGTGTCTTCAAGACAGGGCGAGGGTTACGCACCTACAATGAGCAGTTCTTC	CASVFKTGRGLRTYNEQFF
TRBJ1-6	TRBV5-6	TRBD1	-	TGTGCCAGTTCAGGGGGCCCGCGGAGTTCACCCCTCCACTTT	CASSGGPRSSPLHF
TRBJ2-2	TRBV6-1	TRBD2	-	TGTGCCAGCAGTGAAGCGGGAGGGGACCACGGGGAGCTGTTTTTT	CASSEAGGDHGELFF
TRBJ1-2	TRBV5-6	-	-	TGTGCCAGCAGCTTGGGAGGAGAGTACACCTTC	CASSLGGEYTF
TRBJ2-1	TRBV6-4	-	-	TGTGCCAGCAGTGCCCAGACTGTCTCCTACAATGAGCAGTTCTTC	CASSAQTVSYNEQFF
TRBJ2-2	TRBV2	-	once	TGTGCCAGCAGTGGTGGCCATCAGGGGCTCGCCGGGGAGCTGTTTTTT	CASSGGHQGLAGELFF
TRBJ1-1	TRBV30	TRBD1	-	TGTGCCTGCCGACAGGGGCGCAGGACTGAAGCTTTCTTT	CACRQGRRTEAFF
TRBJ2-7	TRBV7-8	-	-	TGTGCCAGCAGCTTAGCGATAGAGCGGGCATCCTACGAGCAGTACTTC	CASSLAIERASYEQYF
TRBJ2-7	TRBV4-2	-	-	TGTGCCAGCAGCCAGGCAACCTTGACAGGCCTCTCCTACGAGCAGTACTTC	CASSQATLTGLSYEQYF
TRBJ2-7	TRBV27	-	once	TGTGCCAGCAGTTTAATGAGGTCCTACGAGCAGTACTTC	CASSLMRSYEQYF
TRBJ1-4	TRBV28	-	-	TGTGCCAGCAGTTTATCGGGGGGAGATGAAAAACTGTTTTTT	CASSLSGGDEKLFF
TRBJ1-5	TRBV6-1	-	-	TGTGCCAGCAACGGCCCGGACAGAAATCAGCCCCAGCATTTT	CASNGPDRNQPQHF
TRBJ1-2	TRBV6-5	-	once	TGTGCCAGCAGTTACTCGGGCGCTCGGGGGGGCTATGGCTACACCTTC	CASSYSGARGGYGYTF
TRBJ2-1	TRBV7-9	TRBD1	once	TGTGCCAGCAGACACCGGGACAGGGGCGATGAGCAGTTCTTC	CASRHRDRGDEQFF
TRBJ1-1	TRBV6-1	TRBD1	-	TGTGCCAGCCCCCGGGACAGACGCTCTGAAGCTTTCTTT	CASPRDRRSEAFF
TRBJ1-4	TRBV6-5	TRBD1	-	TGTGCCAGCACCTACACAGGGGGTAATGAAAAACTGTTTTTT	CASTYTGGNEKLFF
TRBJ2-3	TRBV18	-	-	TGTGCCAGCTCCCCGTGGGAGGGGGGCACAGATACGCAGTATTTT	CASSPWEGGTDTQYF
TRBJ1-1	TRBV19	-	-	TGTGCCAGTAGTACCCTGAACGGGGGAAGGAACACTGAAGCTTTCTTT	CASSTLNGGRNTEAFF
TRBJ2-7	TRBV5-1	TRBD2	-	TGCGCCAGCAGCTTGGAAGCGGGGGGGCCCTCCTACGAGCAGTACTTC	CASSLEAGGPSYEQYF
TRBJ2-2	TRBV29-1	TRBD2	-	TGCAGCGCTATGAATAGCGGGAGGGCCACCGGGGAGCTGTTTTTT	CSAMNSGRATGELFF
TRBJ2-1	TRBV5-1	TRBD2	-	TGCGCCAGCAGGTATAGCGGGAGCTCCTACAATGAGCAGTTCTTC	CASRYSGSSYNEQFF
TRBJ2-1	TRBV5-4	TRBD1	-	TGTGCCAGCAGCTTGGGGGGCACAGGGGCGCTCAATGAGCAGTTCTTC	CASSLGGTGALNEQFF
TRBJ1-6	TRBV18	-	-	TGTGCCAGCTCACCCAGAGGGAATGTTAATTCACCCCTCCACTTT	CASSPRGNVNSPLHF
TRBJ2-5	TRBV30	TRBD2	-	TGTGCCTGGGGACTAGCGGGGGGGCCAAGGGAGACCCAGTACTTC	CAWGLAGGPRETQYF
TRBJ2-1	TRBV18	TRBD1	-	TGTGCCAGCTCAGCTCCGGTGGGGACAGGGGGCCATGAGCAGTTCTTC	CASSAPVGTGGHEQFF
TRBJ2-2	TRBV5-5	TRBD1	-	TGTGCCAGCAGCTTTAGACAGGGGGCCAACACCGGGGAGCTGTTTTTT	CASSFRQGANTGELFF